A single sample gave rise to the 29 T cell receptor beta chains below, sequenced in a study of quantifying T cell responses using KT2 cells. Study-level background: cDNA was made from DNase-treated RNA using alpha and beta constant primers.

The cDNA 3' end received a ligated oligonucleotide with a UMI. First-round PCR used about 4 cycles and beta primers RC1.1 and RC1.2 covering TRBC1 and TRBC2. TCRdb recomputed calls from the UMI-ligation and nested PCR reads with MiXCR, one row per CDR3 protein. The table includes approximately 43,000 distinct CDR3 sequences, about 17% detected once. Source material: PBMCs spiked with cells of the T cell clone KT2. These receptors originate from a human donor.

In this sample, this clonotype turned up many times. The chain has TRBV10-1 and TRBJ2-3; the D gene is possibly TRBD1 (6 bases). The CDR3 extends over 13 amino acids. CDR1 and CDR2 (germline): WNHNN, SYGVQD (reference sequence). V was pared by 6 bases and J by 1 base, with 8 bases between. The DNA for the CDR3 is TGCGCCAGCAGGGCAGGGGGCACAGATACGCAGTATTTT. It encodes CASRAGGTDTQYF.

This clonotype was seen only a few times. The chain uses TRBV12-3 or TRBV12-4 and TRBJ1-2; tentative D call: TRBD1 (5 bases). The CDR3 extends over 15 amino acids. V lost 3 bases and J lost 6, with 17 bases in between. As DNA, the CDR3 is TGTGCCAGCAGTTTCGGACATCGGGCAGCCGATGGCTACACCTTC. Amino acids: CASSFGHRAADGYTF.

This clonotype was detected only a few times. V gene TRBV6-4 combines with J gene TRBJ1-6, with D hard to call. The V end was cut by 2 bases, the J end by 7 bases, with 6 bases between. Per the germline V gene, CDR1 is MRHNA and CDR2 is SNTAGT. CDR3 length: 13 amino acids. The CDR3 DNA reads as TGTGCCAGCAGTGACCGTGAGAATTCACCCCTCCACTTT. Translated: CASSDRENSPLHF.

V usage is TRBV20-1 and J usage is TRBJ1-3, with D possibly matching TRBD1 (6 bases). The CDR3 totals 17 residues. Trimming left V 8 bases short and J 5 bases short, with 28 bases between. CDR1 and CDR2 from the germline V gene are DFQATT and SNEGSKA (reference sequence). CDR3 residues: CSKIRREPGTGRNTIYF. In DNA form, the CDR3 reads TGCAGTAAAATCCGACGCGAGCCGGGCACAGGGCGAAACACCATATATTTT.

The rearrangement links TRBV3-1 to TRBJ1-1, with D tentatively TRBD1 (6 bases). Germline V CDR1 and CDR2: LGHDT, YNNKEL (reference sequence). This CDR3 comprises 15 residues. V was shortened by 3 bases and J by 0 bases, with 11 bases between the two germline ends. CDR3 protein: CASSHDRLMNTEAFF. The CDR3 DNA is TGTGCCAGCAGCCACGACAGGCTTATGAACACTGAAGCTTTCTTT.

This clonotype has only a few counts. V and J are TRBV12-3 or TRBV12-4 and TRBJ2-5; 7 bases map to TRBD1. The CDR3 length is 15 residues. Trimming cost V 5 bases and J 5 bases; bases outside gene matches: 11. CDR3 loop: CASSPGRQGRETQYF. In DNA, the CDR3 is TGTGCCAGCAGTCCCGGCCGACAGGGACGCGAGACCCAGTACTTC.

The V call is TRBV28, the J call TRBJ2-3; 8 bases agree with TRBD1. This CDR3 is 16 amino acids long. V lost 6 bases and J lost 5; bases outside the gene matches: 13. In germline, CDR1 is MDHEN, CDR2 SYDVKM. In DNA form, the CDR3 reads TGTGCCAGCAGCTTCTGGGGAGGACAGGGTCAAGATACGCAGTATTTT. Translated, it gives CASSFWGGQGQDTQYF.

V gene TRBV4-2 combines with J gene TRBJ1-5; no clear D. The CDR3 totals 16 residues. CDR1 and CDR2 (germline): LGHNA, YNFKEQ. Trimming removed 1 base from V and 0 bases from J, with 10 bases in between. CDR3 in amino acids: CASSQGGLYSNQPQHF. DNA of the CDR3: TGTGCCAGCAGCCAAGGCGGATTGTATAGCAATCAGCCCCAGCATTTT.

This chain links TRBV7-9 with TRBJ1-2; 7 nucleotides match TRBD1. Germline CDR1 SEHNR, CDR2 FQNEAQ (reference sequence). The CDR3 sequence is 14 residues long. V dropped 5 bases and J dropped 2; count of bases not matched to a gene: 5. CDR3 in amino acids: CASSPGGTNYGYTF. DNA for the CDR3: TGTGCCAGCAGCCCAGGGGGTACCAACTATGGCTACACCTTC.

As DNA, the CDR3 is TGTGCCGTCGGAACAGGGGCATCCTACGAGCAGTACTTC. This gives the protein CAVGTGASYEQYF. The gene calls are TRBV27 and TRBJ2-7; 7 positions agree with TRBD1. The CDR3 has 13 residues. The germline V gene has CDR1 MNHEY and CDR2 SMNVEV (reference sequence). The ends lost 11 bases at V and 1 base at J; junction bases unmatched: 8.

The sample holds many counts of this clonotype. This chain connects TRBV6-2 or TRBV6-3 to TRBJ1-5, with D uncertain. V was pared by 7 bases and J by 11 bases, with 21 bases between. This CDR3 contains 14 residues. Germline V lookup: CDR1 MNHEY, CDR2 SVGEGT. The CDR3 DNA follows: TGTGCCAGCATGGAACGAGCGGGTGTGCGGTCCCAGCATTTT. Its protein product is CASMERAGVRSQHF.

This clonotype showed up many times. The chain joins TRBV6-5 to TRBJ2-1; possible D gene TRBD2, 6 bases. V was pared by 6 bases and J by 4 bases, with 13 bases between. The CDR3 length is 14 residues. The germline V gene has CDR1 MNHEY and CDR2 SVGAGI. The CDR3 sequence: CASSAEGTYNEQFF. Written as DNA, the CDR3 is TGTGCCAGCAGCGCGGAGGGGACTTACAATGAGCAGTTCTTC.

This sequence joins TRBV2 and TRBJ2-7, with 8 positions matching TRBD1. Germline trimming cut 5 bases from V and 6 bases from J; bases unmatched to any gene: 15. The CDR3 has 16 amino acids. Germline V gives CDR1 SNHLY, CDR2 FYNNEI. CDR3 sequence: CASSQGAGGVFREQYF. CDR3 nucleotides: TGTGCCAGCAGTCAGGGGGCAGGGGGCGTCTTCCGCGAGCAGTACTTC.

The rearrangement uses TRBV14 and TRBJ2-3, with D possibly being TRBD2 (6 bases). CDR3 length: 17 residues. The germline CDR1 and CDR2 sequences are SGHDN and FVKESK. With 0 bases removed from V and 2 bases from J, the gap between germline ends came to 15 bases. The CDR3 region is CASSQDGQEGYTDTQYF. The CDR3 region has the DNA TGTGCCAGCAGCCAAGATGGTCAGGAGGGGTACACAGATACGCAGTATTTT.

This clonotype has a handful of counts. The chain carries TRBV11-2 and TRBJ2-1; 9 nucleotides agree with TRBD2. CDR3 length: 15 amino acids. The trim removed 0 bases at V and 6 bases at J, leaving 3 bases unmatched. The germline CDR1 and CDR2 sequences are SGHAT and FQNNGV. The DNA of the CDR3 is TGTGCCAGCAGCTTAGATCCTAGCGGGGCCAATGAGCAGTTCTTC. Encoded protein: CASSLDPSGANEQFF.

This clonotype was counted between two and nine times. V is TRBV10-3 and J is TRBJ2-3, with a tentative D call TRBD1 (5 bases). V was shortened by 2 bases and J by 2 bases, with 17 bases between the two germline ends. The CDR3 totals 17 residues. CDR1 ENHRY and CDR2 SYGVKD come from the germline V gene. The CDR3 DNA is TGTGCCATCAGTGAGCCGACGACAGCGCACTACACAGATACGCAGTATTTT. Its protein is CAISEPTTAHYTDTQYF.

The CDR3 sequence is CASSDLHRGSQYF. CDR3 bases: TGTGCCAGCAGTGACCTCCACAGGGGATCCCAGTACTTC. The chain couples TRBV6-4 to TRBJ2-5; TRBD1 matches at 7 bases. There are 13 residues in the CDR3. Germline V gene sequence: CDR1 MRHNA, CDR2 SNTAGT. V gave up 2 bases and J gave up 9 bases; unmatched junction bases: 6.

This clonotype was picked up many times. The V gene is TRBV7-2, the J gene TRBJ2-1, with 9 bases lining up with TRBD2. The CDR3 has 14 residues. In germline, CDR1 is SGHTA, CDR2 FQGNSA. With V trimmed by 6 bases and J by 9 bases, 9 bases remained unmatched. Here the CDR3 DNA reads TGTGCCAGCAGTGGTAGCGGGAGTTTTGGTGAGCAGTTCTTC. This encodes CASSGSGSFGEQFF.

This chain joins TRBV12-3 or TRBV12-4 and TRBJ1-1; a weak D match, TRBD1 (5 bases). The V end was cut by 7 bases, the J end by 9 bases, with 12 bases between. This CDR3 contains 11 residues. The CDR3 sequence: CASTPGTQAFF. For the CDR3, the DNA is TGTGCCAGCACCCCCGGGACTCAAGCTTTCTTT.

V gene TRBV20-1 combines with J gene TRBJ2-4; 10 bases fit TRBD1. The CDR3 has 15 residues. After removal of 5 bases from V and 1 base from J, the junction contained 5 bases not matched to a gene. CDR1 is DFQATT and CDR2 is SNEGSKA in the germline V gene (reference sequence). The CDR3 DNA reads as TGCAGTGCTTGGGACAGGGGTGAGGCCAAAAACATTCAGTACTTC. Residues: CSAWDRGEAKNIQYF.

This clonotype has just a few counts. The chain carries TRBV3-2 and TRBJ2-3; the D segment call TRBD2 is taken from the table without a DNA check. TRBV3-2 is reported as a pseudogene. This CDR3 region has 18 residues. The CDR3 DNA follows: TGTGCCAGCAGCCAAGGCAACACCCTAGCGGGAGGGACAGATACGCAGTATTTT. It specifies CASSQGNTLAGGTDTQYF.

The J gene is TRBJ1-1, the V gene TRBV29-1; possibly TRBD1 for D (5 bases). The ends were cut back, 2 bases at V and 7 bases at J, with 8 bases in the middle. The germline V gene encodes CDR1 SQVTM and CDR2 ANQGSEA. There are 11 residues in the CDR3. The CDR3 loop is CSVETDIEAFF. The CDR3 nucleotides read TGCAGCGTTGAAACGGACATTGAAGCTTTCTTT.

The chain uses TRBV11-2 and TRBJ2-3, with D maybe TRBD1 (6 bases). The germline V gene encodes CDR1 SGHAT and CDR2 FQNNGV. Trimming took off 7 bases at V and 2 bases at J, with 16 bases between the two ends. This CDR3 region has 15 residues. The CDR3 DNA is TGTGCCAGCAAGGGGGATGGGGTCCCCACAGATACGCAGTATTTT. This encodes CASKGDGVPTDTQYF.

This clonotype was observed many times. V gene TRBV20-1 combines with J gene TRBJ1-1; unclear D gene. CDR3 length: 12 amino acids. The germline V gene encodes CDR1 DFQATT and CDR2 SNEGSKA (reference sequence). The CDR3 coding sequence is TGCAGCCGGGAGGGCCAGATCTACGAAGCTTTCTTT. This sequence encodes CSREGQIYEAFF.

The chain carries TRBV3-1 and TRBJ2-2; D is unclear. Trimming removed 1 base from V and 4 bases from J, with 10 bases in between. Germline assignment: CDR1 LGHDT and CDR2 YNNKEL (reference sequence). The CDR3 is made up of 15 amino acids. CDR3 residues: CASSQGHDLTGELFF. In nucleotides, the CDR3 is TGTGCCAGCAGCCAAGGACATGACCTCACCGGGGAGCTGTTTTTT.

The chain employs TRBV5-1 and TRBJ2-2; 10 bases are a match to TRBD1. CDR1 is SGHRS and CDR2 is YFSETQ in the germline V gene. The CDR3 covers 16 residues. The V segment lost 3 bases and the J segment 4 bases; nucleotides outside the gene matches: 6. The CDR3 DNA sequence: TGCGCCAGCAGCTCCGCCGGGACAGGGGCCACCGGGGAGCTGTTTTTT. It encodes CASSSAGTGATGELFF.

In its sample, this clonotype was seen many times. This rearrangement joins TRBV7-2 to TRBJ2-3; D possibly matches TRBD1 or TRBD2 (5 bases each). This CDR3 has 14 amino acids. Trimming left V 5 bases short and J 0 bases short, with 9 bases between. Germline CDR1 is SGHTA and CDR2 is FQGNSA. CDR3 loop: CASSPRGSTDTQYF. The CDR3 DNA reads TGTGCCAGCAGCCCGAGGGGCAGCACAGATACGCAGTATTTT.

The sample holds a few counts of this clonotype. This chain joins TRBV3-1 and TRBJ1-5; no firm D call. The CDR3 has 15 residues. Germline loops: CDR1 LGHDT, CDR2 YNNKEL (reference sequence). Deletions cut 0 bases from V and 6 bases from J, with 12 bases between. CDR3 bases: TGTGCCAGCAGCCAAGATCGTGTCGCTGGTCAGCCCCAGCATTTT. It codes for CASSQDRVAGQPQHF. The full variable domain, its missing parts supplied by reference TRBV3-1 and TRBJ1-5, is DTAVSQTPKYLVTQMGNDKSIKCEQNLGHDTMYWYKQDSKKFLKIMFSYNNKELIINETVPNRFSPKSPDKAHLNLHINSLELGDSAVYFCASSQDRVAGQPQHFGDGTRLSIL.

This clonotype has a handful of counts. This chain links TRBV7-9 with TRBJ1-2; TRBD1 might be the D (6 bases). Trimming left V 6 bases short and J 8 bases short, with 16 bases between. In germline, CDR1 is SEHNR, CDR2 FQNEAQ (reference sequence). The CDR3 runs 13 residues. CDR3 sequence: CASSLRGAQGYTF. CDR3 nucleotide sequence: TGTGCCAGCAGTCTTCGGGGGGCGCAGGGCTACACCTTC.